This paragraph reports one T cell receptor beta chain. The antigen is undetermined. This CDR3 has 15 residues. CDR1 and CDR2 (germline): SQVTM, ANQGSEA. Germline trimming cut 7 bases from V and 3 bases from J; bases unmatched to any gene: 9. The study reverse transcribed the entire isolated RNA, so it sequenced expressed TCRB transcripts. The protocol was immunoSEQ multiplex PCR, while the TCRdb copy is restricted to in-frame clones and leaves out a portion. The profile shows roughly 400,000 clones, 14% of them singletons. These data are taken from a study of beta chain features in type 1 diabetes. Study findings and constraints: For patients, the naive, central memory and Treg TCRB repertoires appeared more alike than for healthy donors. Cells that show high TCR expression could be over-represented by cDNA sequencing.

Researchers reported sorting CD4+ naive, central memory, regulatory and stem cell-like memory cells via CD45RO/CCR7/CD25/CD127/CD95/CD27. Sequencing was done on a sample of naive CD4+ T cells from blood. The TCR was taken from a man under 40 in good health. The rearrangement uses TRBV29-1 and TRBJ2-3, with 11 positions matching TRBD1. This chain's CDR3 is CSAARTGGITDTQYF. CDR3 sequence (DNA): TGCAGCGCGGCGCGGACAGGGGGCATAACAGATACGCAGTATTTT.